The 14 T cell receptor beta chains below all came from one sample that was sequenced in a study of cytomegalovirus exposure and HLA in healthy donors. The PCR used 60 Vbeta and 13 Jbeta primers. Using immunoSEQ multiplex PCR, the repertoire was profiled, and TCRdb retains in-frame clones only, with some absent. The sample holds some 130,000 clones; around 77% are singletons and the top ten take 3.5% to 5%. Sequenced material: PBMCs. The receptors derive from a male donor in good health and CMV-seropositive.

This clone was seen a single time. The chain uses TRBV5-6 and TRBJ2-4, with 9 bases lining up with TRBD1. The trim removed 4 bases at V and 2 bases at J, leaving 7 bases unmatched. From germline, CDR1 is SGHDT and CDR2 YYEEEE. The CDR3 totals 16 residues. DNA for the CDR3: TGTGCCAGCAGCCAAACAGGGGGCGACCCCAAAAACATTCAGTACTTC. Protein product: CASSQTGGDPKNIQYF.

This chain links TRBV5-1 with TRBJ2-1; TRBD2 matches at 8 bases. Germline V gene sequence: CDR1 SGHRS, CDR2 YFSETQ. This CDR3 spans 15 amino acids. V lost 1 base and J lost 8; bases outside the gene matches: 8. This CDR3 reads CASSLIGTSGDEQFF. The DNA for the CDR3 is TGCGCCAGCAGCTTGATAGGGACTAGTGGAGATGAGCAGTTCTTC.

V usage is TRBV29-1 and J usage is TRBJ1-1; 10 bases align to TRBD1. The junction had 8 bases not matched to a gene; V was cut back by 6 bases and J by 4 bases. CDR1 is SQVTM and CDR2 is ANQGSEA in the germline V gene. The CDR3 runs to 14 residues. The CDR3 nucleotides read TGCAGCGTAGTACCGGGACAGGGGTCCACTGAAGCTTTCTTT. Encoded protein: CSVVPGQGSTEAFF.

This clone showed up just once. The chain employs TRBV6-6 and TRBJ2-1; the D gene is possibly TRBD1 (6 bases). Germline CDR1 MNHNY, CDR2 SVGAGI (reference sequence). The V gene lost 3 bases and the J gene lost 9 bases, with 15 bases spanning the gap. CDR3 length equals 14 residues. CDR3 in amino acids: CASSYETGRVEQFF. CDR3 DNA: TGTGCCAGCAGTTATGAAACAGGGCGGGTTGAGCAGTTCTTC.

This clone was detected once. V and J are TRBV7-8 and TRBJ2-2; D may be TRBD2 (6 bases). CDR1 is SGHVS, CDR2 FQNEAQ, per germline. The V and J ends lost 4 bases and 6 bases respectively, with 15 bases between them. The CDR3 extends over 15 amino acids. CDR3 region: CASSSLEGYSGELFF. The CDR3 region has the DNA TGTGCCAGCAGCTCCCTGGAGGGGTACTCCGGGGAGCTGTTTTTT.

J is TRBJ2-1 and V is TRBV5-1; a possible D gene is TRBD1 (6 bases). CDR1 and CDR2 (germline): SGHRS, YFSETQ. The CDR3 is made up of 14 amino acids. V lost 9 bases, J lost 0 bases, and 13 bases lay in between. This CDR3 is CATRTDSSYNEQFF. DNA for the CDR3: TGCGCCACCAGGACAGATAGCTCCTACAATGAGCAGTTCTTC.

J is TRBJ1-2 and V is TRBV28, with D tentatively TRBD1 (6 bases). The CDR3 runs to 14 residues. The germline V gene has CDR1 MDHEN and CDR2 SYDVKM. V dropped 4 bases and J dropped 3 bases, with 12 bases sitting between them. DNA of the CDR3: TGTGCCAGCAGTTCTCCAGCAGGGGACTATGGCTACACCTTC. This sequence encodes CASSSPAGDYGYTF.

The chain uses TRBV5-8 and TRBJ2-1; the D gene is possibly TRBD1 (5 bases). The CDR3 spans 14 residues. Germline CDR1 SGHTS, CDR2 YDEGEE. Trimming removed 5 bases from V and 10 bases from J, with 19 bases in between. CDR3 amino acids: CASRSRQPSKEQFF. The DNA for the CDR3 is TGTGCCAGCAGGTCGCGACAGCCTTCCAAGGAGCAGTTCTTC.

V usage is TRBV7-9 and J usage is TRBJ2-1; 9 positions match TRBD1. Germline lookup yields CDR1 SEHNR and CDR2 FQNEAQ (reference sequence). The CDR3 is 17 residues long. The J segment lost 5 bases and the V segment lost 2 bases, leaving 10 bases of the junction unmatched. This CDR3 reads CASSLKVDRGFHNEQFF. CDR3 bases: TGTGCCAGCAGCTTAAAAGTCGACAGGGGGTTTCACAATGAGCAGTTCTTC.

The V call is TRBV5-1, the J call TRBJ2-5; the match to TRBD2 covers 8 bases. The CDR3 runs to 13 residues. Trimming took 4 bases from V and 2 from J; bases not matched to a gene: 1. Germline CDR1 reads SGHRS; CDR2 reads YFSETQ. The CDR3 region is CASSPGGQETQYF. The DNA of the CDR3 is TGCGCCAGCAGCCCGGGGGGGCAAGAGACCCAGTACTTC.

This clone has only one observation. In DNA form, the CDR3 reads TGTGCCAGCAGGCGGGACAGCGCCTACGAGCAGTACTTC. Its translation is CASRRDSAYEQYF. The chain uses TRBV28 and TRBJ2-7, with a weak D call TRBD1 (7 bases). Germline CDR1 is MDHEN and CDR2 is SYDVKM. The germline V and J ends were trimmed by 6 bases and 2 bases, with 11 bases remaining between them. The CDR3 consists of 13 residues.

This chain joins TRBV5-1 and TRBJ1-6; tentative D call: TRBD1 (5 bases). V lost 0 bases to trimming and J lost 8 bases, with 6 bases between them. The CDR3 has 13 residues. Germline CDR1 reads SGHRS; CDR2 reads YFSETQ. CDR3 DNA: TGCGCCAGCAGCTTGGAAGGGGATTCACCCCTCCACTTT. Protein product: CASSLEGDSPLHF.

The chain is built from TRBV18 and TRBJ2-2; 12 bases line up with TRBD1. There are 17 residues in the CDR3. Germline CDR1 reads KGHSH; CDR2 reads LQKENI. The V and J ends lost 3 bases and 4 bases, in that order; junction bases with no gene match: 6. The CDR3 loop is CASSPPGTGGFTGELFF. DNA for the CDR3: TGTGCCAGCTCACCGCCTGGGACAGGGGGCTTCACCGGGGAGCTGTTTTTT.

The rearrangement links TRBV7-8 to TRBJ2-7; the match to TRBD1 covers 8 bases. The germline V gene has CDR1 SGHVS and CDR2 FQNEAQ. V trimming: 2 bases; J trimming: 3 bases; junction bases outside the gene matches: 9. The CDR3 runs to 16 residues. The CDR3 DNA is TGTGCCAGCAGCTTAAGGTCCCAGGGGGCTGGCTACGAGCAGTACTTC. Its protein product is CASSLRSQGAGYEQYF.